These 25 T cell receptor beta chains came from one sample sequenced in a study of blood T cell repertoires in COVID-19. Sequencing was performed with immunoSEQ multiplex PCR; in TCRdb, only in-frame clones are kept and a portion is missing. The top ten hold less than 1.5% of the sample, which has more than 300,000 clones, around 89% seen once. The specimen was PBMCs or T cells enriched from blood (not recorded which). These receptors originate from a young woman who had recovered from COVID-19.

This chain connects TRBV7-9 to TRBJ1-2; 7 bases map to TRBD1. CDR3 size: 13 residues. CDR1 and CDR2 (germline): SEHNR, FQNEAQ (reference sequence). V lost 6 bases and J lost 2; bases outside the gene matches: 3. The CDR3 loop is CASRQGRNYGYTF. CDR3 nucleotide sequence: TGTGCCAGCAGACAGGGGAGAAACTATGGCTACACCTTC. Filled out from reference TRBV7-9 and TRBJ1-2, the complete variable domain reads DTGVSQNPRHKITKRGQNVTFRCDPISEHNRLYWYRQTLGQGPEFLTYFQNEAQLEKSRLLSDRFSAERPKGSFSTLEIQRTEQGDSAMYLCASRQGRNYGYTFGSGTRLTVV.

The chain employs TRBV11-3 and TRBJ2-7; D is undetermined. The germline V and J ends were trimmed by 6 bases and 1 base, with 25 bases remaining between them. The CDR3 extends over 18 amino acids. CDR1 SGHNT and CDR2 YENEEA come from the germline V gene. The CDR3 DNA reads as TGTGCCAGCAGTCATAATACTCCGGTCAGGATGCGTTCCTACGAGCAGTACTTC. The encoded protein is CASSHNTPVRMRSYEQYF.

The chain combines TRBV2 with TRBJ1-1; D possibly corresponds to TRBD1 (6 bases). Per the germline V gene, CDR1 is SNHLY and CDR2 is FYNNEI. This CDR3 is 14 amino acids long. V lost 5 bases to trimming and J lost 9 bases, with 19 bases between them. CDR3 sequence reads: CASSSDRLSNQAFF. In DNA form, the CDR3 reads TGTGCCAGCAGTTCCGACAGGCTATCTAACCAAGCTTTCTTT.

The chain carries TRBV11-2 and TRBJ2-2; TRBD2 matches 8 bases. V was pared by 4 bases and J by 7 bases, with 5 bases of the junction left unmatched. The CDR3 covers 14 residues. CDR1 SGHAT and CDR2 FQNNGV come from the germline V gene. In nucleotides, the CDR3 is TGTGCCAGCAGCTGGCGGGGGGCGGTCGGGGAGCTGTTTTTT. This codes for CASSWRGAVGELFF.

This clone occurred a few times. This sequence joins TRBV18 and TRBJ1-4; the match to TRBD1 covers 10 bases. CDR1 is KGHSH, CDR2 LQKENI, per germline. The trim removed 2 bases at V and 10 bases at J, leaving 10 bases unmatched. The CDR3 sequence is 16 residues long. The CDR3 reads CASSPEGTGEVGKLFF. CDR3 nucleotide sequence: TGTGCCAGCTCACCAGAGGGGACAGGGGAGGTCGGAAAACTGTTTTTT.

The V gene is TRBV2, the J gene TRBJ1-6; 8 positions agree with TRBD1. This CDR3 region has 15 residues. Germline assignment: CDR1 SNHLY and CDR2 FYNNEI. The V gene end was trimmed by 4 bases and the J gene end by 7 bases; junction bases not matched to a gene: 6. The CDR3 sequence: CASSVSRQGNSPLHF. The CDR3 bases are TGTGCCAGCAGTGTAAGCCGACAGGGGAATTCACCCCTCCACTTT.

A single count supports this clone. The chain employs TRBV7-9 and TRBJ1-4, with 8 positions matching TRBD1. Trimming took 3 bases from V and 6 from J; bases not matched to a gene: 3. Germline CDR1 SEHNR, CDR2 FQNEAQ (reference sequence). CDR3 length equals 14 residues. The CDR3 reads CASSFLDRDEKLFF. The CDR3 DNA reads TGTGCCAGCAGCTTCTTGGACAGGGATGAAAAACTGTTTTTT. Filled out from reference TRBV7-9 and TRBJ1-4, the complete variable domain reads DTGVSQNPRHKITKRGQNVTFRCDPISEHNRLYWYRQTLGQGPEFLTYFQNEAQLEKSRLLSDRFSAERPKGSFSTLEIQRTEQGDSAMYLCASSFLDRDEKLFFGSGTQLSVL.

This clone was counted once. This rearrangement joins TRBV5-5 to TRBJ1-2; D possibly corresponds to TRBD1 (5 bases). V lost 2 bases and J lost 1, with 12 bases in between. CDR1 and CDR2 (germline): SGHKS, YYEKEE (reference sequence). This CDR3 has 15 residues. This CDR3 reads CASSLPYQGNYGYTF. The DNA of the CDR3 is TGTGCCAGCAGCTTACCCTACCAGGGTAACTATGGCTACACCTTC.

This clone has a single count. The V call is TRBV6-5, the J call TRBJ1-1, with D possibly TRBD1 on 5 matching bases. CDR1 MNHEY and CDR2 SVGAGI come from the germline V gene. Trimming stripped 5 bases from V and 0 bases from J, with 13 bases between. This CDR3 has 15 residues. In DNA, the CDR3 is TGTGCCAGCAGTCAACAGGACGAACTGAACACTGAAGCTTTCTTT. It specifies CASSQQDELNTEAFF.

The chain combines TRBV6-5 with TRBJ2-3; 9 nucleotides agree with TRBD2. The CDR3 is 14 residues long. CDR1 and CDR2 from the germline V gene are MNHEY and SVGAGI. The ends lost 10 bases at V and 3 bases at J; junction bases unmatched: 8. In DNA form, the CDR3 reads TGTGCCACTTTAGCGGGGGATCATACAGATACGCAGTATTTT. Translating gives CATLAGDHTDTQYF.

The chain joins TRBV7-9 to TRBJ1-1; 9 bases are a match to TRBD1. This CDR3 has 13 amino acids. With V trimmed by 0 bases and J by 11 bases, 4 bases remained unmatched. From germline, CDR1 is SEHNR and CDR2 FQNEAQ (reference sequence). DNA of the CDR3: TGTGCCAGCAGCTTAGCGGGGACAGGGAAGGCTTTCTTT. Protein product: CASSLAGTGKAFF.

The sample holds one count of this clone. V and J are TRBV7-2 and TRBJ2-1; TRBD1 is a possible D gene (7 bases). Germline V CDR1 and CDR2: SGHTA, FQGNSA. CDR3 length: 15 residues. Deletions cut 5 bases from V and 0 bases from J, with 11 bases between. The CDR3 reads CASSRRGPSYNEQFF. The CDR3 region has the DNA TGTGCCAGCAGCCGGAGGGGGCCCTCCTACAATGAGCAGTTCTTC.

There are a few counts of this clone. The chain recombines TRBV7-9 with TRBJ2-7; D is unclear. The CDR3 is 13 amino acids. V lost 7 bases and J lost 0, with 10 bases in between. Germline CDR1 and CDR2: SEHNR and FQNEAQ (reference sequence). The CDR3: CASTPESSYEQYF. CDR3 nucleotides: TGTGCCAGCACCCCGGAGAGCTCCTACGAGCAGTACTTC. The full variable domain, with the rest looked up from reference TRBV7-9 and TRBJ2-7, is DTGVSQNPRHKITKRGQNVTFRCDPISEHNRLYWYRQTLGQGPEFLTYFQNEAQLEKSRLLSDRFSAERPKGSFSTLEIQRTEQGDSAMYLCASTPESSYEQYFGPGTRLTVT.

Only a few counts were recorded for this clone. The rearrangement joins TRBV28 to TRBJ2-3, with unresolved D. This CDR3 contains 11 residues. V shed 3 bases and J shed 5 bases, with 3 bases lying between them. Germline CDR1 is MDHEN and CDR2 is SYDVKM. The CDR3 reads CASSFGDTQYF. The CDR3 nucleotides read TGTGCCAGCAGTTTCGGAGATACGCAGTATTTT.

The chain combines TRBV29-1 with TRBJ1-1, with TRBD1 matching 7 bases. V dropped 6 bases and J dropped 5; count of bases not matched to a gene: 9. CDR3 size: 13 residues. The germline V gene encodes CDR1 SQVTM and CDR2 ANQGSEA. The CDR3 bases are TGCAGCGTGAGGACAGGAGGGGGAACTGAAGCTTTCTTT. This sequence encodes CSVRTGGGTEAFF.

On this clone itself: Distinct nucleotide sequences in the sample also encode this CDR3. The chain joins TRBV2 to TRBJ1-5; the D gene is possibly TRBD1 (5 bases). From germline, CDR1 is SNHLY and CDR2 FYNNEI. The CDR3 extends over 14 amino acids. The ends were cut back, 4 bases at V and 2 bases at J, with 9 bases in the middle. The CDR3 region has the DNA TGTGCCAGCAGTGCCGAAGGGGGCAATCAGCCCCAGCATTTT. It translates to CASSAEGGNQPQHF.

The rearrangement joins TRBV7-9 to TRBJ2-5; no reliable D call. The CDR3 is 11 residues long. Between the trimmed V and J ends, which lost 4 bases and 5 bases, there was a span of 5 bases. Germline V gene sequence: CDR1 SEHNR, CDR2 FQNEAQ (reference sequence). The CDR3 reads CASSSVETQYF. The CDR3 bases are TGTGCCAGCAGCTCCGTGGAGACCCAGTACTTC.

The chain links TRBV10-3 to TRBJ1-6; D is unclear. Germline assignment: CDR1 ENHRY and CDR2 SYGVKD. Trimming stripped 3 bases from V and 10 bases from J, with 7 bases between. The CDR3 is 12 residues long. The CDR3: CAISDTVSPLHF. In DNA, the CDR3 is TGTGCCATCAGTGATACAGTGTCACCCCTCCACTTT.

J is TRBJ1-5 and V is TRBV27; possibly TRBD1 for D (6 bases). V was clipped by 5 bases and J by 3 bases, with 11 bases between them. The germline CDR1 and CDR2 sequences are MNHEY and SMNVEV (reference sequence). The CDR3 has 14 amino acids. In DNA, the CDR3 is TGTGCCAGCAGTGCCAGGGGATTCAATCAGCCCCAGCATTTT. Encoded protein: CASSARGFNQPQHF.

This chain uses TRBV7-9 with TRBJ1-4; TRBD1 matches 9 bases. Looked up from germline, CDR1 is SEHNR and CDR2 is FQNEAQ (reference sequence). This CDR3 has 18 amino acids. Trimming took 3 bases from V and 3 from J; bases not matched to a gene: 11. CDR3 loop: CASSLGQGGGQSNEKLFF. CDR3 nucleotide sequence: TGTGCCAGCAGCTTGGGACAGGGAGGCGGTCAATCTAATGAAAAACTGTTTTTT. Using reference TRBV7-9 and TRBJ1-4 for the parts outside the CDR3, the full variable domain is DTGVSQNPRHKITKRGQNVTFRCDPISEHNRLYWYRQTLGQGPEFLTYFQNEAQLEKSRLLSDRFSAERPKGSFSTLEIQRTEQGDSAMYLCASSLGQGGGQSNEKLFFGSGTQLSVL.

This chain connects TRBV18 to TRBJ1-5; 9 bases are a match to TRBD1. In germline, CDR1 is KGHSH, CDR2 LQKENI. V dropped 2 bases and J dropped 6; count of bases not matched to a gene: 17. CDR3 length: 19 residues. CDR3 nucleotide sequence: TGTGCCAGCTCACCAGGGGAGGTACAGGGGGCCCTTTTTGGTCAGCCCCAGCATTTT. Amino acids: CASSPGEVQGALFGQPQHF.

The chain couples TRBV6-1 to TRBJ1-2; D uncertain. There are 15 residues in the CDR3. Germline-derived CDR1 and CDR2 are MNHNS and SASEGT. V lost 0 bases, J lost 6 bases, and 14 bases lay in between. In DNA form, the CDR3 reads TGTGCCAGCAGTGAAGCGCTCCTGAGTCCCCATGGCTACACCTTC. This codes for CASSEALLSPHGYTF.

The chain employs TRBV5-4 and TRBJ1-2, with unresolved D. Trimming shortened V by 6 bases and J by 4 bases, and 16 bases separated the two germline ends. CDR1 is SGHNT and CDR2 is YYREEE in the germline V gene (reference sequence). CDR3 length: 14 amino acids. The CDR3 spells CASTPTRAGYGYTF. The CDR3 region has the DNA TGTGCCAGCACTCCGACGAGGGCCGGCTATGGCTACACCTTC.

This clone appeared a single time. The V call is TRBV5-4, the J call TRBJ2-3; 9 positions agree with TRBD2. With V trimmed by 3 bases and J by 6 bases, 5 bases remained unmatched. Germline V gene lookup returns CDR1 SGHNT and CDR2 YYREEE (reference sequence). The CDR3 extends over 14 amino acids. DNA of the CDR3: TGTGCCAGCAGCTCCGGGACTAGCTTGGATACGCAGTATTTT. Amino acids: CASSSGTSLDTQYF. Supplemented by reference TRBV5-4 and TRBJ2-3, the full variable domain reads ETGVTQSPTHLIKTRGQQVTLRCSSQSGHNTVSWYQQALGQGPQFIFQYYREEENGRGNFPPRFSGLQFPNYSSELNVNALELDDSALYLCASSSGTSLDTQYFGPGTRLTVL.

The chain uses TRBV14 and TRBJ2-5, with 7 positions matching TRBD2. The germline CDR1 and CDR2 sequences are SGHDN and FVKESK. The CDR3 covers 14 residues. Losses at the gene ends were 1 base for V and 1 base for J; bases not matched to a gene: 0. The CDR3 region has the DNA TGTGCCAGCAGCCAAGCGGGGGGCCAAGAGACCCAGTACTTC. It encodes CASSQAGGQETQYF.